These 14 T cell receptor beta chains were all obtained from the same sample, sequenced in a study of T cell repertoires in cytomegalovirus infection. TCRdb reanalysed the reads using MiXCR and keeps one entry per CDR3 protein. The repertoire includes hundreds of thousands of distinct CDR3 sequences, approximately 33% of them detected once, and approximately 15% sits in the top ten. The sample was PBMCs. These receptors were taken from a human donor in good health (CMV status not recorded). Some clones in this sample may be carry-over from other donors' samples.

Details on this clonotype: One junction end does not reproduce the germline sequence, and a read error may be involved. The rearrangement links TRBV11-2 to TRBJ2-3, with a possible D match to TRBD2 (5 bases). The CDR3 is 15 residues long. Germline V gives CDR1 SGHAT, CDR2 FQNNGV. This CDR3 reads CARSLGGLRTETNYF. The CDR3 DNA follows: TGTGCCAGAAGCTTAGGCGGACTGAGAACAGAGACTAATTATTTT.

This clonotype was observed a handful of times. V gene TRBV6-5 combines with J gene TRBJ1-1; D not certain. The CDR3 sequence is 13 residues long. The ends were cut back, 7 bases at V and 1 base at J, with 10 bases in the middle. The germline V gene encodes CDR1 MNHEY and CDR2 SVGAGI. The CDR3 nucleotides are TGTGCCAGCAAGGCCAGGAGGAACACTGAAGCTTTCTTT. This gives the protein CASKARRNTEAFF.

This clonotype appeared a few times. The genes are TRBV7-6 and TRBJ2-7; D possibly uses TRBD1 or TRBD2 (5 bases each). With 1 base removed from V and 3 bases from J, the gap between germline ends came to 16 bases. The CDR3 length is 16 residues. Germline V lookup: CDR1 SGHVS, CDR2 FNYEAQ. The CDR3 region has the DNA TGTGCCAGCAGCTTAGGGGACCTACCACCTAACTACGAGCAGTACTTC. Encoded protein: CASSLGDLPPNYEQYF. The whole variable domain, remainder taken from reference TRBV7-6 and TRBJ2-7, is GAGVSQSPRYKVTKRGQDVALRCDPISGHVSLYWYRQALGQGPEFLTYFNYEAQQDKSGLPNDRFSAERPEGSISTLTIQRTEQRDSAMYRCASSLGDLPPNYEQYFGPGTRLTVT.

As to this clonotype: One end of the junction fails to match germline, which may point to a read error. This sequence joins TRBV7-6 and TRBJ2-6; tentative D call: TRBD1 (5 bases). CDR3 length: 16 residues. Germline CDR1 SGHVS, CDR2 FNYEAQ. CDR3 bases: TGTGCCAGCAGCTTAGCGGTACACTCTGGGGCCAACGTCCTGCCTTTC. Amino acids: CASSLAVHSGANVLPF.

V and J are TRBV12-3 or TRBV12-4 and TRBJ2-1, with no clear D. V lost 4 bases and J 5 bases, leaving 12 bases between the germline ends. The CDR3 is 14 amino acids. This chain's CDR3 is CASSSDTPHNEQFF. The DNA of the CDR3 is TGTGCCAGCAGTTCAGACACCCCTCACAATGAGCAGTTCTTC.

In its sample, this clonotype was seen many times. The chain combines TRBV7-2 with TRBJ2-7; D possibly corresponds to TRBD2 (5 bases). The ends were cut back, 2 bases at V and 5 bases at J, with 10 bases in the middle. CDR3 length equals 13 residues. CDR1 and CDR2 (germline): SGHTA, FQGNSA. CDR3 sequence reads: CASSLTGINEQYF. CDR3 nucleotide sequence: TGTGCCAGCAGCTTAACGGGGATCAACGAGCAGTACTTC.

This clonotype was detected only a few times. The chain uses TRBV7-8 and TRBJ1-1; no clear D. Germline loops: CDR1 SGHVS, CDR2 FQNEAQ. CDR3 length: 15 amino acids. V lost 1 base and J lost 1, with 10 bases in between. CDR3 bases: TGTGCCAGCAGCTTAGTAGCAGCCAAGAACACTGAAGCTTTCTTT. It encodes CASSLVAAKNTEAFF.

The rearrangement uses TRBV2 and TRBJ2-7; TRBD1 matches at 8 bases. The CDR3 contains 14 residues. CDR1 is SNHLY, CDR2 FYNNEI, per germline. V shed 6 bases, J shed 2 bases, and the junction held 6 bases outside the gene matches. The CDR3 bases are TGTGCCAGCAGAAAGACAGGGGAGGCCTACGAGCAGTACTTC. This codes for CASRKTGEAYEQYF.

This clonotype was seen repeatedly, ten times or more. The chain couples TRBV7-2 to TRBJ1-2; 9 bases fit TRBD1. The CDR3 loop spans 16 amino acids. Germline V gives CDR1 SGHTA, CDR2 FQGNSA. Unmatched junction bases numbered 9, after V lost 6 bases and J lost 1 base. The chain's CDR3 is CASRQTGTGLNYGYTF. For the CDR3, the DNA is TGTGCCAGCAGACAAACCGGGACAGGGCTTAACTATGGCTACACCTTC.

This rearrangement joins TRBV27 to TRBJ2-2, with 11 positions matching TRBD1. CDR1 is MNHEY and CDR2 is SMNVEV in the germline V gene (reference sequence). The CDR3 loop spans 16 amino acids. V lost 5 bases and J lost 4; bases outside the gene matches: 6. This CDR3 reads CASSPSGQGATGELFF. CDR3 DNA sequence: TGTGCCAGCAGTCCCTCCGGACAGGGGGCCACCGGGGAGCTGTTTTTT.

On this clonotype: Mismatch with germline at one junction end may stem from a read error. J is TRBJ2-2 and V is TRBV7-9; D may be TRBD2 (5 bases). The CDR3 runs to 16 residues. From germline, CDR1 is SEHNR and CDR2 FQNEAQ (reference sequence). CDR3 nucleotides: TGTGCCAGCAGCCCACTTTACGACGGCGACACCGGGGTGCTGTTTTTT. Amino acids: CASSPLYDGDTGVLFF.

The DNA for the CDR3 is TGTGCCAGCTCACCCTCCGGGACAGGGGGCAACTATGGCTACACCTTC. Protein: CASSPSGTGGNYGYTF. The chain joins TRBV18 to TRBJ1-2; 12 bases match TRBD1. The CDR3 contains 16 residues. The germline CDR1 and CDR2 sequences are KGHSH and LQKENI. With 3 bases clipped from V and 2 bases from J, the junction kept 4 bases outside the gene matches.

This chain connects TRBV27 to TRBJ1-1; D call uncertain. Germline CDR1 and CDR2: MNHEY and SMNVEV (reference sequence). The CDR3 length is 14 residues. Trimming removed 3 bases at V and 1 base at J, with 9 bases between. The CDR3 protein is CASSFSGPNTEAFF. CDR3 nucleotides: TGTGCCAGCAGTTTTTCCGGGCCGAACACTGAAGCTTTCTTT.

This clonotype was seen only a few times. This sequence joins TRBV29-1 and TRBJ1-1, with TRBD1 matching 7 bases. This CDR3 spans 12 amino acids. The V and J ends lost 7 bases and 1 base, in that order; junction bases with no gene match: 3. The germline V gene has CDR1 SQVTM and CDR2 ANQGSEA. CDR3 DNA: TGCAGCGCAGGGGGAGGGAACACTGAAGCTTTCTTT. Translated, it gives CSAGGGNTEAFF.